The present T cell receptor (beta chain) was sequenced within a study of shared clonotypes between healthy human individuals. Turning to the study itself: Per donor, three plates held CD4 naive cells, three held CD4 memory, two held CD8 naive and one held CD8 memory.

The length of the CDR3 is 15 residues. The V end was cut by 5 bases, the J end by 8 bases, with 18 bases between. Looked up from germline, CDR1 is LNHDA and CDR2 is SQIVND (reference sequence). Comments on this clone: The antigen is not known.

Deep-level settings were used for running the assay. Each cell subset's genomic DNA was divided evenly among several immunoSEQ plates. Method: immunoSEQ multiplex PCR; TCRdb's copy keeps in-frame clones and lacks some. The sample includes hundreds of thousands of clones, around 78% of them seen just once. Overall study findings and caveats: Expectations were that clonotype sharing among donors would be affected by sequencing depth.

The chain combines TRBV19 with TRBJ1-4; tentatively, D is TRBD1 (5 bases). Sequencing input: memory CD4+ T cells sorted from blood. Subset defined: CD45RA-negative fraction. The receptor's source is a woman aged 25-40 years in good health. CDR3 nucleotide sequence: TGTGCCAGTAGTCCCGGGGCCGGAGGGCGCGAAAAACTGTTTTTT. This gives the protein CASSPGAGGREKLFF.